This record covers a single TCR beta chain. Authors' data handling: Quantification of nucleated cells was approximated via reference gene primer amplification. The method was immunoSEQ multiplex PCR; TCRdb's version includes in-frame clones alone and lacks a portion of them. The V and J calls and clone size come from that table; D and trimming were worked out from the DNA. Among 300,000 to 350,000 clones listed, roughly 90% were seen once. The germline CDR1 and CDR2 sequences are SNHLY and FYNNEI. Trimming took 4 bases from V and 7 from J; bases not matched to a gene: 10. The CDR3 is 15 residues long. Study members were between about 18 and 100 years old and lived in 24 US regions. All recovered Cohort 3 donors got two negative PCRs, got clearance, or saw symptom resolution. This sample is drawn from a study of blood T cell repertoires in COVID-19. As for the study in general: PBMCs, B-cell-depleted T cells, or T cells provided the cDNA or gDNA that made up the material.

The sample taken for sequencing was PBMCs or T cells enriched from blood (not recorded which). This chain joins TRBV2 and TRBJ2-7; 10 bases line up with TRBD2. The clonotype originates from a woman in her twenties or thirties who had recovered from COVID-19. The CDR3 DNA sequence: TGTGCCAGCAGTGCAGCGGGGGGGACCCCTTGGGAGCAGTACTTC. It translates to CASSAAGGTPWEQYF.